The entry that follows covers one T cell receptor (beta chain) sequence. Repertoires were generated with immunoSEQ multiplex PCR, while TCRdb's copy carries only in-frame clones and drops some. The repertoire has about 49,000 clones, around 85% of them found once; the top ten carry approximately 3%. These data come from a study of control samples from healthy donors and cancer patients. The sample consisted of PBMCs. This receptor was taken from a woman aged 45-65 years with lung cancer.

The DNA for the CDR3 is TGTGCCAGTAGAGAGAACTATGGCTACACCTTC. Translation gives CASRENYGYTF. The chain uses TRBV19 and TRBJ1-2; D gene unclear. The V end was cut by 6 bases, the J end by 2 bases, with 4 bases between. The CDR3 spans 11 residues. Germline assignment: CDR1 LNHDA and CDR2 SQIVND (reference sequence).